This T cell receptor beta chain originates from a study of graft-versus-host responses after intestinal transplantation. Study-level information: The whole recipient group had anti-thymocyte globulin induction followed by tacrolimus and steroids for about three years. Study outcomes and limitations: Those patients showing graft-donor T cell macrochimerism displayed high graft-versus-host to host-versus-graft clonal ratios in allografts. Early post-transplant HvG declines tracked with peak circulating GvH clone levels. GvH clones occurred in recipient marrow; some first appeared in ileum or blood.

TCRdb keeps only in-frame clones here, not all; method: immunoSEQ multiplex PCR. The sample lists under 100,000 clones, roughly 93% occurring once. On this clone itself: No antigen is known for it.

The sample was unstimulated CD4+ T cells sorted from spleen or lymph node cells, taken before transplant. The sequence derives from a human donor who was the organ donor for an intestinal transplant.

The CDR3 DNA reads TGTGCCAGCAGTTTTCAGGGGGACAATCAGCCCCAGCATTTT. It codes for CASSFQGDNQPQHF. The V call is TRBV6-6, the J call TRBJ1-5, with 7 positions matching TRBD1. Trimming cost V 4 bases and J 3 bases; bases outside gene matches: 3. The CDR3 is made up of 14 amino acids. The germline gives CDR1 MNHNY, CDR2 SVGAGI (reference sequence).